This TCR beta chain derives from a study of cytomegalovirus exposure and HLA in healthy donors. Study-level points and caveats: With DRB1 most and HLA-C fewest, TCR association rates differed between HLA loci in a later analysis.

PCR was performed using 60 Vbeta and 13 Jbeta primers. Using immunoSEQ multiplex PCR, the repertoire was profiled, and TCRdb retains in-frame clones only, with some absent. Of about 140,000 clones listed, over 80% are singletons. As for this clone: The antigen is unknown.

The CDR3 totals 17 residues. Germline CDR1 reads MGHDK; CDR2 reads SYGVNS. The junction had 15 bases not matched to a gene; V was cut back by 10 bases and J by 5 bases. Sequencing used PBMCs. The receptor's source is a female donor in good health and CMV-seronegative. V usage is TRBV25-1 and J usage is TRBJ2-5; 14 bases fit TRBD2. The CDR3 loop reads CATSTGAGTSGSETQYF. CDR3 nucleotide sequence: TGTGCCACCTCGACAGGCGCTGGGACTAGCGGGAGTGAGACCCAGTACTTC.